This TCR beta chain was captured by sequencing in a study of T cells in tuberculosis. About the study: The T cells targeted glucose monomycolate, a mycobacterial lipid, via CD1B.

The assay was immunoSEQ multiplex PCR, and TCRdb's table has in-frame clones only and misses some. This sample yields 88,000 or so clones, of which approximately 91% are seen a single time; approximately 2% belongs to the top ten. Sorting used thawed, overnight-rested PBMC stained with anti-CD3, a viability dye and GMM-loaded CD1B tetramer. The CD1B tetramers carried C32 glucose monomycolate purified from Rhodococcus equi. The study's findings and limits: T cells binding CD1B-GMM tetramer weakly possibly escaped the sort.

Per germline, CDR1 SEHNR and CDR2 FQNEAQ (reference sequence). CDR3 length: 14 residues. V lost 1 base to trimming and J lost 5 bases, with 9 bases between them. Sequenced material: CD1b-GMM tetramer-negative cells sorted from PBMCs. The chain employs TRBV7-9 and TRBJ1-5; D gene uncertain. The receptor comes from an adult woman with latent tuberculosis. The chain's CDR3 is CASSLGRADQPQHF. CDR3 sequence (DNA): TGTGCCAGCAGCTTAGGGCGGGCTGATCAGCCCCAGCATTTT.